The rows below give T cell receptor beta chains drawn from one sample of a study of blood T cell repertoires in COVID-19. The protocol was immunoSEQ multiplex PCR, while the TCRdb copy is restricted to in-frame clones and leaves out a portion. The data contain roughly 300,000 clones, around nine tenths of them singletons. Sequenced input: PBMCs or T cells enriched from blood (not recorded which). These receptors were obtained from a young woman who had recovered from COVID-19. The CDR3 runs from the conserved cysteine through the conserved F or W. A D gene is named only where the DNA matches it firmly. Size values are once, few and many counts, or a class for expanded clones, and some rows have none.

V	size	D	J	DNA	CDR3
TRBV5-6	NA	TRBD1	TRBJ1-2	TGTGCCAGCAGCCGTAAGACACCGGGGCGGACAGGCTATGGCTACACCTTC	CASSRKTPGRTGYGYTF
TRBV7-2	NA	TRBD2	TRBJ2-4	TGTGCCAGCAGCACGGGGGGGCCTGACAAAAACATTCAGTACTTC	CASSTGGPDKNIQYF
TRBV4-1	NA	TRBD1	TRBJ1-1	TGCGCCAGCAGCCAAGGGCCGGAGGGGGCCCTGAGGACTGAAGCTTTCTTT	CASSQGPEGALRTEAFF
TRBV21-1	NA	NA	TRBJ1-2	TGTGCCAGCAGCAGGAGCACAGAGGGGGCTTATGGCTACACCTTC	CASSRSTEGAYGYTF
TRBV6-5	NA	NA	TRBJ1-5	TGTGCCAGCAGTTATCGTCAGGGCAATCAGCCCCAGCATTTT	CASSYRQGNQPQHF
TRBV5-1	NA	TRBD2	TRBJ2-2	TGCGCCAGCAGCTTACTAGCGGGCAGATCAAACACCGGGGAGCTGTTTTTT	CASSLLAGRSNTGELFF
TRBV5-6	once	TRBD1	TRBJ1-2	TGTGCCAGCAGCTTTGGGACAGGGAAAGGCTACACCTTC	CASSFGTGKGYTF
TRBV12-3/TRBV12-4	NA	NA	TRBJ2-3	TGTGCCACCCTGGGGCTTGGAGATACGCAGTATTTT	CATLGLGDTQYF
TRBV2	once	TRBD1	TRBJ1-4	TGTGCCACGAAACAGGGGTTTAACGAAAAACTGTTTTTT	CATKQGFNEKLFF
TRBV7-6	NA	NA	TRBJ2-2	TGTGCCAGCAGCTTAGCGCCCCAGCGCGCCGGGGAGCTGTTTTTT	CASSLAPQRAGELFF